The 3 T cell receptor beta chains reported below all come from one sample, sequenced in a study of cytomegalovirus exposure and HLA in healthy donors. This PCR relied on a set of 60 Vbeta primers and 13 Jbeta primers. Clones were read by immunoSEQ multiplex PCR, and TCRdb kept only the in-frame ones, dropping some. The data hold around 94,000 clones, with over 60% observed a single time. Sequences were obtained from PBMCs. These receptor sequences come from a male donor in good health and CMV-seropositive.

The chain combines TRBV7-2 with TRBJ2-1; D call uncertain. Per germline, CDR1 SGHTA and CDR2 FQGNSA. The CDR3 extends over 15 amino acids. Trimming removed 2 bases from V and 0 bases from J, with 8 bases in between. CDR3 DNA sequence: TGTGCCAGCAGCTTACAGCGTTCCTCCTACAATGAGCAGTTCTTC. Protein: CASSLQRSSYNEQFF.

This sequence joins TRBV20-1 and TRBJ1-1; D is unresolved. The germline CDR1 and CDR2 sequences are DFQATT and SNEGSKA (reference sequence). There are 11 residues in the CDR3. V gave up 5 bases and J gave up 11 bases, with 15 bases separating them. CDR3: CSAPESYRAFF. The CDR3 DNA follows: TGCAGTGCTCCGGAGAGCTATAGGGCTTTCTTT.

The chain recombines TRBV2 with TRBJ1-4; 8 bases are a match to TRBD1. Losses at the gene ends were 7 bases for V and 6 bases for J; bases not matched to a gene: 7. CDR1 is SNHLY and CDR2 is FYNNEI in the germline V gene. CDR3 size: 14 residues. In nucleotides, the CDR3 is TGTGCCAGCAAGAAGGGGACAGGTGATGAAAAACTGTTTTTT. It yields the protein CASKKGTGDEKLFF.